These 3 T cell receptor beta chains were sequenced from one sample in a study of cytomegalovirus exposure and HLA in healthy donors. The PCR had 60 Vbeta and 13 Jbeta primers. The data were produced by immunoSEQ multiplex PCR, yet TCRdb's version contains in-frame clones alone and is incomplete. The sample has 110,000 to 150,000 clones; 70% to 85% are singletons. Source material: PBMCs. The receptors stem from a woman aged 60-70 years in good health and CMV-seropositive.

The table lists this clone with a count of one. The rearrangement joins TRBV19 to TRBJ1-2; D uncertain. Germline V gene lookup returns CDR1 LNHDA and CDR2 SQIVND (reference sequence). V was shortened by 5 bases and J by 4 bases, with 11 bases between the two germline ends. This CDR3 spans 13 amino acids. CDR3: CASSARAGYGYTF. The CDR3, as DNA: TGTGCCAGTAGTGCCCGCGCGGGCTATGGCTACACCTTC.

The V call is TRBV7-2, the J call TRBJ2-2, with 9 bases aligning to TRBD1. The germline CDR1 and CDR2 sequences are SGHTA and FQGNSA. V lost 5 bases and J lost 7; bases outside the gene matches: 5. This CDR3 has 14 residues. DNA of the CDR3: TGTGCCAGCAGCCCACAGGGGGCTGTCGGGGAGCTGTTTTTT. Translated: CASSPQGAVGELFF. Drawing the rest from reference TRBV7-2 and TRBJ2-2, the complete variable domain is GAGVSQSPSNKVTEKGKDVELRCDPISGHTALYWYRQSLGQGLEFLIYFQGNSAPDKSGLPSDRFSAERTGGSVSTLTIQRTQQEDSAVYLCASSPQGAVGELFFGEGSRLTVL.

The chain is built from TRBV5-4 and TRBJ1-2; TRBD1 matches at 12 bases. The CDR3 runs to 20 residues. Trimming cost V 0 bases and J 2 bases; bases outside gene matches: 14. CDR1 SGHNT and CDR2 YYREEE come from the germline V gene (reference sequence). The CDR3 DNA sequence: TGTGCCAGCAGCTTGGGGGGGGCCTCAGGGACAGGGGGCCAGAACTATGGCTACACCTTC. This sequence encodes CASSLGGASGTGGQNYGYTF.